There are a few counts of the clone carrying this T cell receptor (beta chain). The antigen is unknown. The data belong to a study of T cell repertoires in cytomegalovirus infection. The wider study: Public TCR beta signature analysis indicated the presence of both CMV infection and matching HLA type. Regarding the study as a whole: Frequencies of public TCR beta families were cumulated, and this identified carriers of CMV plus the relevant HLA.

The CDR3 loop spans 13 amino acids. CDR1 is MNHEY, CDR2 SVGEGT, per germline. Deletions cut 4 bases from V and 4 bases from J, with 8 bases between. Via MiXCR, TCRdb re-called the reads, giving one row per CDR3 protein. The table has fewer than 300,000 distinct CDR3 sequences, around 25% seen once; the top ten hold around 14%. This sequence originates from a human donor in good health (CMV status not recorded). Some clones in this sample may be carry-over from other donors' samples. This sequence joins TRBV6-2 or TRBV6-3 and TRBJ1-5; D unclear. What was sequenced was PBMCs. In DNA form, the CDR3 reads TGTGCCAGCAGTTCAGTGGGGAATCAGCCCCAGCATTTT. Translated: CASSSVGNQPQHF.